The clone carrying this T cell receptor (beta chain) has only one observation. The data are from a study of cytomegalovirus exposure and HLA in healthy donors. CDR1 SEHNR and CDR2 FQNEAQ come from the germline V gene (reference sequence). Trimming took 3 bases from V and 13 from J, leaving 9 bases between them. This CDR3 region has 11 residues. The PCR ran on 60 Vbeta and 13 Jbeta primers. The assay was immunoSEQ multiplex PCR, and TCRdb's table has in-frame clones only and misses some. The sample lists roughly 200,000 clones; roughly 87% were seen once. This clonotype was sampled from a man in his fifties in good health and CMV-seronegative. The gene calls are TRBV7-9 and TRBJ1-4; D is perhaps TRBD1 (6 bases). Sequenced input: PBMCs. The DNA of the CDR3 is TGTGCCAGCAGCTTTGGCAGGGGACTGTTTTTT. It translates to CASSFGRGLFF.